This T cell receptor (beta chain) was retrieved from a study of cytomegalovirus exposure and HLA in healthy donors. As for the study in general: In an early release, HLA-typed donors contributed tens of millions of unique TCR sequences.

Regarding the study as a whole: Analysis was carried out at a later point, and it linked a missense DCLRE1C variant to TCR beta V- and J-gene trimming. The analysis excluded some indistinguishable V segments, including TRBV6-2 and TRBV6-3.

V was cut by 5 bases and J by 7 bases, with 14 bases left in between. In germline, CDR1 is SEHNR, CDR2 FQNEAQ (reference sequence). The CDR3 loop spans 14 amino acids. The PCR used 60 Vbeta and 13 Jbeta primers. Source study methods: About 12 million shared chains were among the roughly 80 million unique TCR beta chains that a later analysis counted. Assay: immunoSEQ multiplex PCR; the TCRdb copy retains only in-frame clones and omits some. The DNA gave D and trimming, while V, J and clone size come from that table. The sample lists over 150,000 clones, more than 75% seen once, with 6.5% in the top ten. This clone was detected a few times. The antigen is unknown.

The chain recombines TRBV7-9 with TRBJ1-4, with TRBD1 as a possible D gene (5 bases). This clonotype was obtained from a woman aged 45 to 65 in good health and CMV-seropositive. The material sequenced was PBMCs. The CDR3 reads CASSPPGGLEKLFF. The CDR3 coding sequence is TGTGCCAGCAGCCCCCCGGGGGGACTTGAAAAACTGTTTTTT.